This T cell receptor (beta chain) is from a study of cytomegalovirus exposure and HLA in healthy donors. The CDR3 is made up of 16 amino acids. Germline V lookup: CDR1 SGHRS, CDR2 YFSETQ. V trimming: 4 bases; J trimming: 5 bases; junction bases outside the gene matches: 6. A multiplex PCR was run with 60 Vbeta primers and 13 Jbeta primers. The protocol was immunoSEQ multiplex PCR, while the TCRdb copy is restricted to in-frame clones and leaves out a portion. The table has under 150,000 clones, 80% seen once. A remark on this clone: The antigen is undetermined.

Overall study results and limits: Roughly uniform sequencing depth across donors was assumed, possibly incorrectly.

This chain uses TRBV5-1 with TRBJ2-1; 13 nucleotides align to TRBD2. The origin of this receptor is a woman aged 35 to 49 in good health and CMV-seronegative. What was sequenced was PBMCs. The CDR3 DNA sequence: TGCGCCAGCAGCCGCGGAGGGACTAGCGGGGACAATGAGCAGTTCTTC. It yields the protein CASSRGGTSGDNEQFF.